This T cell receptor beta chain was recovered during a study of cytomegalovirus exposure and HLA in healthy donors. The study's findings and limits: Investigators reported some 150 TCR beta chains as tied to cytomegalovirus.

Measured with immunoSEQ multiplex PCR; TCRdb has only the in-frame clones, and not every one. The repertoire holds around 66,000 clones, with about 97% as singletons. As regards this clone: Its antigen is undetermined.

While the first cohort had 700 or so subjects, the donors belonged to the separate validation cohort of about 110 subjects. From germline, CDR1 is KGHSH and CDR2 LQKENI. This CDR3 is 12 amino acids long. V dropped 6 bases and J dropped 1 base, with 7 bases sitting between them. The origin of this receptor is a woman under 30 in good health and CMV-seropositive. What was sequenced was PBMCs. V and J are TRBV18 and TRBJ2-7; D not certain. The CDR3 here is CASSLGSYEQYF. CDR3 in DNA: TGTGCCAGCTCCCTCGGTTCCTACGAGCAGTACTTC.